Given below is one T cell receptor (beta chain) in context. This sample was included in a study of cytomegalovirus exposure and HLA in healthy donors. PCR primers comprised 60 Vbeta and 13 Jbeta primers. Assay used: immunoSEQ multiplex PCR; TCRdb lists only in-frame clones, some missing. The sample's table shows about 46,000 clones. Germline V gene data show CDR1 as MNHEY and CDR2 as SMNVEV (reference sequence). This CDR3 is 14 amino acids long. Trimming at V came to 7 bases and at J to 3 bases, leaving 9 bases not matched to a gene. The sequence was collected from a woman between 40 and 55 years old in good health and CMV-seronegative. Material for sequencing was PBMCs. The gene calls are TRBV27 and TRBJ2-7; 7 positions match TRBD2. Here the CDR3 DNA reads TGTGCCAGCACCAAACTAGCGCCAGGCTACGAGCAGTACTTC. Translated: CASTKLAPGYEQYF.